This T cell receptor (beta chain) was sequenced for a study of T-cell memory formation after mild COVID-19. Study-level results: Pre-infection memory harbored some responding clones, suggesting cross-reactive memory joined. Contracting CD4+ clones were located mainly in CM and EM, and CD8+ clones in EMRA.

The CDR3 runs to 12 residues. V was clipped by 6 bases and J by 7 bases, with 10 bases between them. TCR alpha and TCR beta cDNA libraries carrying sample barcodes and UMIs were produced by 5'RACE using constant-segment primers. One entry per CDR3 protein, called by TCRdb with MiXCR from the 5' RACE reads. In the table there are about 360,000 distinct CDR3 sequences, around 13% of which are singletons. Of note for this clonotype: Its specificity is unknown.

Sequenced input: PBMCs or a T cell subset sorted from them (not recorded which). The TCR sequence derives from a man between 18 and 29 years old who had mild COVID-19 (a few samples of this study predate the infection). Cell type and time point are not known. The rearrangement joins TRBV12-3 or TRBV12-4 to TRBJ2-1; D remains unclear. The CDR3 nucleotides read TGTGCCAGCAGGCGTACCTTTAATGAGCAGTTCTTC. This codes for CASRRTFNEQFF.